The 11 T cell receptor beta chains below were found in one sample sequenced in a study of shared clonotypes between healthy human individuals. Using immunoSEQ multiplex PCR, the repertoire was profiled, and TCRdb retains in-frame clones only, with some absent. Of roughly 1,500,000 clones listed, 98% to 99% are singletons. What was sequenced was naive CD4+ T cells sorted from blood. Stated subset: CD45RA+ positively selected. The receptors shown here come from a man aged 25-40 years in good health.

The chain joins TRBV10-3 to TRBJ2-2; 11 bases are shared with TRBD1. CDR3 length: 15 amino acids. Germline V CDR1 and CDR2: ENHRY, SYGVKD. Trimming at V came to 5 bases and at J to 4 bases, leaving 3 bases not matched to a gene. The CDR3 bases are TGTGCCATCAGTCCCGGGACAGGGGGCACCGGGGAGCTGTTTTTT. The encoded protein is CAISPGTGGTGELFF.

The genes are TRBV5-5 and TRBJ2-1; 8 bases agree with TRBD1. The length of the CDR3 is 15 residues. CDR1 and CDR2 (germline): SGHKS, YYEKEE (reference sequence). Germline trimming cut 4 bases from V and 3 bases from J; bases unmatched to any gene: 6. The CDR3 nucleotides are TGTGCCAGCAGCGACAGGGGAGATGGCTACAATGAGCAGTTCTTC. Protein sequence: CASSDRGDGYNEQFF. The full variable domain, its missing parts supplied by reference TRBV5-5 and TRBJ2-1, is DAGVTQSPTHLIKTRGQQVTLRCSPISGHKSVSWYQQVLGQGPQFIFQYYEKEERGRGNFPDRFSARQFPNYSSELNVNALLLGDSALYLCASSDRGDGYNEQFFGPGTRLTVL.

The CDR3, as DNA: TGTGCCAGCTCACCATTAAACTACGGGACAGGGGGCGCCCCGAACACCGGGGAGCTGTTTTTT. This encodes CASSPLNYGTGGAPNTGELFF. The V call is TRBV18, the J call TRBJ2-2, with TRBD1 matching 12 bases. After removal of 2 bases from V and 0 bases from J, the junction contained 13 bases not matched to a gene. This CDR3 spans 21 amino acids. Germline V gene lookup returns CDR1 KGHSH and CDR2 LQKENI.

V usage is TRBV11-2 and J usage is TRBJ1-4, with D possibly being TRBD1 (6 bases). This CDR3 has 15 residues. Deletions cut 4 bases from V and 3 bases from J, with 12 bases between. Germline V gives CDR1 SGHAT, CDR2 FQNNGV. CDR3 nucleotides: TGTGCCAGCAGCTCAGGGGCCGGGGCTAATGAAAAACTGTTTTTT. Amino acid sequence: CASSSGAGANEKLFF.

V gene TRBV5-4 combines with J gene TRBJ2-7, with D possibly matching TRBD1 (6 bases). Per germline, CDR1 SGHNT and CDR2 YYREEE (reference sequence). The CDR3 runs 13 residues. V was shortened by 4 bases and J by 3 bases, with 11 bases between the two germline ends. DNA for the CDR3: TGTGCCAGCAGCGGGGGACACCGCTACGAGCAGTACTTC. It is translated as CASSGGHRYEQYF. The full variable domain, its missing parts supplied by reference TRBV5-4 and TRBJ2-7, is ETGVTQSPTHLIKTRGQQVTLRCSSQSGHNTVSWYQQALGQGPQFIFQYYREEENGRGNFPPRFSGLQFPNYSSELNVNALELDDSALYLCASSGGHRYEQYFGPGTRLTVT.

Of note for this clone: Other nucleotide sequences in the sample specify the same CDR3. The chain employs TRBV7-9 and TRBJ2-7; D is undetermined. The germline gives CDR1 SEHNR, CDR2 FQNEAQ (reference sequence). This CDR3 comprises 12 residues. Trimming left V 1 base short and J 1 base short, with 2 bases between. The CDR3 sequence: CASSLVSYEQYF. As DNA, the CDR3 is TGTGCCAGCAGCTTAGTTTCCTACGAGCAGTACTTC. Drawing the rest from reference TRBV7-9 and TRBJ2-7, the complete variable domain is DTGVSQNPRHKITKRGQNVTFRCDPISEHNRLYWYRQTLGQGPEFLTYFQNEAQLEKSRLLSDRFSAERPKGSFSTLEIQRTEQGDSAMYLCASSLVSYEQYFGPGTRLTVT.

V gene TRBV6-6 combines with J gene TRBJ2-7, with D tentatively TRBD1 or TRBD2 (5 bases each). The CDR3 runs to 15 residues. Trimming stripped 5 bases from V and 2 bases from J, with 16 bases between. Per germline, CDR1 MNHNY and CDR2 SVGAGI (reference sequence). CDR3 in amino acids: CASSQDQGVPYEQYF. The CDR3 DNA sequence: TGTGCCAGCAGTCAAGATCAGGGAGTCCCCTACGAGCAGTACTTC.

V gene TRBV7-2 combines with J gene TRBJ1-5, with a possible D match to TRBD1 (6 bases). V dropped 1 base and J dropped 12 bases, with 13 bases sitting between them. Germline V gives CDR1 SGHTA, CDR2 FQGNSA. There are 13 residues in the CDR3. The CDR3 DNA follows: TGTGCCAGCAGCTTAGATTTATGGGACATCCAGCATTTT. It yields the protein CASSLDLWDIQHF. Complete variable domain (other parts from reference TRBV7-2 and TRBJ1-5): GAGVSQSPSNKVTEKGKDVELRCDPISGHTALYWYRQSLGQGLEFLIYFQGNSAPDKSGLPSDRFSAERTGGSVSTLTIQRTQQEDSAVYLCASSLDLWDIQHFGDGTRLSIL.

V usage is TRBV6-6 and J usage is TRBJ2-7; 7 bases map to TRBD2. Germline V gene data show CDR1 as MNHNY and CDR2 as SVGAGI (reference sequence). V lost 8 bases, J lost 2 bases, and 12 bases stayed unmatched. This CDR3 contains 15 residues. CDR3 protein: CASRGAGEPAYEQYF. Written as DNA, the CDR3 is TGTGCCAGCCGAGGGGCGGGAGAACCCGCCTACGAGCAGTACTTC.

J is TRBJ2-7 and V is TRBV2, with 8 positions matching TRBD1. Losses at the gene ends were 9 bases for V and 2 bases for J; bases not matched to a gene: 3. Per the germline V gene, CDR1 is SNHLY and CDR2 is FYNNEI. The CDR3 has 12 residues. The CDR3 region has the DNA TGTGCCAGTTACAGGGGGGCCTACGAGCAGTACTTC. Residues: CASYRGAYEQYF.

The rearrangement joins TRBV28 to TRBJ1-5; unclear D gene. V lost 4 bases and J 6 bases, leaving 13 bases between the germline ends. CDR3 length: 14 amino acids. CDR1 MDHEN and CDR2 SYDVKM come from the germline V gene. The CDR3 DNA reads TGTGCCAGCAGTTACCCGGGCCTGGGTCAGCCCCAGCATTTT. Translated: CASSYPGLGQPQHF. The complete variable domain, with remaining parts taken from reference TRBV28 and TRBJ1-5, reads DVKVTQSSRYLVKRTGEKVFLECVQDMDHENMFWYRQDPGLGLRLIYFSYDVKMKEKGDIPEGYSVSREKKERFSLILESASTNQTSMYLCASSYPGLGQPQHFGDGTRLSIL.